This is a list of T cell receptor beta chains from one sample in a study of T cells after yellow fever vaccination. TCRdb itself ran the 5' RACE reads through MiXCR, one entry per CDR3 protein. The sample includes hundreds of thousands of distinct CDR3 sequences, 21% seen only once; the top ten take about 17%. The sample here was PBMCs, taken roughly 23 days after the first yellow fever vaccination. The receptors come from a young man who received the YFV17D yellow fever vaccine. CDR3s include the opening cysteine and the closing phenylalanine or tryptophan. D genes are given only for firm matches. Rows may omit the clone size; those that give it use once, few, many or a size class.

abundance | j_gene | v_gene | d_gene | CDR3aa | CDR3nt
. | TRBJ2-2 | TRBV3-1 | TRBD2 | CASSLQGGFTGELFF | TGTGCCAGCAGCCTTCAGGGAGGGTTCACCGGGGAGCTGTTTTTT
. | TRBJ1-2 | TRBV24-1 | . | CATSDPNDSDYTF | TGTGCCACCAGTGATCCTAATGACAGTGACTACACCTTC
. | TRBJ2-3 | TRBV20-1 | TRBD1 | CSVQGGRTDTQYF | TGCAGTGTACAGGGGGGACGCACAGATACGCAGTATTTT
. | TRBJ1-4 | TRBV18 | TRBD1 | CASSPLTADRGEKLFF | TGTGCCAGCTCTCCTCTGACCGCGGACAGGGGGGAAAAACTGTTTTTT
many | TRBJ2-5 | TRBV5-1 | . | CASSFLGSGVETQYF | TGCGCCAGCAGCTTTTTGGGTAGCGGCGTAGAGACCCAGTACTTC
. | TRBJ2-1 | TRBV16 | . | CASSQSPNEQFF | TGTGCCAGCAGCCAATCCCCGAATGAGCAGTTCTTC
few | TRBJ2-1 | TRBV6-1 | TRBD1 | CASSPWGQGGNEQFF | TGTGCCAGCAGTCCCTGGGGACAGGGTGGCAATGAGCAGTTCTTC
. | TRBJ2-3 | TRBV12-3/TRBV12-4 | . | CASSSRGTSYTDTQYF | TGTGCCAGCAGTTCACGAGGGACCAGCTACACAGATACGCAGTATTTT
. | TRBJ1-1 | TRBV5-1 | . | CASSSDGALEAFF | TGCGCCAGCAGCTCGGACGGGGCCTTGGAAGCTTTCTTT
. | TRBJ2-7 | TRBV7-2 | . | CASSLGPSKSYEQYF | TGTGCCAGCAGCTTAGGCCCGAGCAAGTCCTACGAGCAGTACTTC
few | TRBJ2-7 | TRBV7-2 | . | CASSLVWDSYEQYF | TGTGCCAGCAGCTTAGTGTGGGATTCCTACGAGCAGTACTTC
. | TRBJ2-1 | TRBV10-3 | TRBD2 | CAIMGGFPYNEQFF | TGTGCCATCATGGGAGGGTTCCCTTACAATGAGCAGTTCTTC
. | TRBJ2-3 | TRBV7-9 | TRBD1 | CASSSGDRGAHTQYF | TGTGCCAGCAGCTCAGGGGACAGGGGCGCTCATACGCAGTATTTT
. | TRBJ1-5 | TRBV20-1 | . | CSAKGDGNQPQHF | TGCAGTGCTAAGGGAGACGGGAATCAGCCCCAGCATTTT
. | TRBJ2-1 | TRBV29-1 | . | CSVEGLRNEQFF | TGCAGCGTTGAGGGCCTAAGAAATGAGCAGTTCTTC
. | TRBJ2-5 | TRBV5-1 | TRBD2 | CASSRTSEKTQYF | TGCGCCAGCAGCAGGACTAGTGAAAAGACCCAGTACTTC
few | TRBJ1-6 | TRBV7-2 | . | CASSLRFAPLHF | TGTGCCAGCAGCTTACGGTTTGCACCCCTCCACTTT
. | TRBJ2-7 | TRBV5-1 | TRBD2 | CASSSRAGGLREQYF | TGCGCCAGCAGCTCCAGAGCCGGGGGGTTGCGCGAGCAGTACTTC
once | TRBJ2-5 | TRBV7-2 | TRBD2 | CASSSTSGGAGETQYF | TGTGCCAGCAGCTCGACTAGCGGGGGGGCCGGAGAGACCCAGTACTTC
few | TRBJ2-3 | TRBV11-2 | TRBD2 | CASSVSKSSGGAEDTQYF | TGTGCCAGCAGCGTCAGCAAGTCCAGCGGGGGGGCAGAAGATACGCAGTATTTT
few | TRBJ2-4 | TRBV4-1 | . | CASSQQGTAKNIQYF | TGCGCCAGCAGCCAGCAGGGGACGGCCAAAAACATTCAGTACTTC
many | TRBJ2-5 | TRBV7-2 | . | CASSLSQGRGETQYF | TGTGCCAGCAGCTTATCCCAGGGGCGGGGAGAGACCCAGTACTTC
. | TRBJ1-6 | TRBV6-5 | . | CASSYGVNSPLHF | TGTGCCAGCAGTTACGGCGTGAATTCACCCCTCCACTTT
. | TRBJ2-2 | TRBV11-2 | . | CASSLERLGELFF | TGTGCCAGCAGCTTAGAAAGGCTCGGGGAGCTGTTTTTT
. | TRBJ2-2 | TRBV19 | . | CASSWYANTGELFF | TGTGCCAGTAGTTGGTACGCGAACACCGGGGAGCTGTTTTTT
. | TRBJ2-1 | TRBV7-7 | TRBD2 | CASSYGGDNEQFF | TGTGCTAGCAGCTACGGGGGGGACAATGAGCAGTTCTTC
few | TRBJ1-1 | TRBV5-1 | TRBD1 | CASSLAGTGRNTEAFF | TGCGCCAGCAGCTTGGCCGGGACAGGGAGGAACACTGAAGCTTTCTTT
few | TRBJ1-1 | TRBV7-9 | TRBD1 | CASSPVQGVNTEAFF | TGTGCCAGCAGCCCCGTACAGGGGGTGAACACTGAAGCTTTCTTT
few | TRBJ1-1 | TRBV9 | . | CASSAGGGNTEAFF | TGTGCCAGCAGCGCGGGGGGCGGAAACACTGAAGCTTTCTTT
few | TRBJ2-7 | TRBV27 | TRBD2 | CASSLLRGAGYEQYF | TGTGCCAGCAGTTTATTGCGGGGGGCCGGATACGAGCAGTACTTC
few | TRBJ2-7 | TRBV4-3 | TRBD1 | CASSPGQDYEQYF | TGCGCCAGCAGCCCCGGACAGGACTACGAGCAGTACTTC
few | TRBJ1-6 | TRBV5-1 | . | CASSLESSSYNSPLHF | TGCGCCAGCAGCTTGGAATCGAGCTCCTATAATTCACCCCTCCACTTT
few | TRBJ2-5 | TRBV12-3/TRBV12-4 | . | CASIGSNQETQYF | TGTGCCAGCATAGGTAGTAACCAAGAGACCCAGTACTTC
few | TRBJ2-5 | TRBV7-9 | TRBD2 | CASSLEVAGYWETQYF | TGTGCCAGCAGCTTAGAGGTAGCGGGGTACTGGGAGACCCAGTACTTC
once | TRBJ2-2 | TRBV6-2/TRBV6-3 | TRBD2 | CASSYPNPGTSGGDTGELFF | TGTGCCAGCAGTTACCCAAATCCGGGGACTAGCGGGGGTGACACCGGGGAGCTGTTTTTT
. | TRBJ2-3 | TRBV4-2 | . | CASSQELTYGAPTDTQYF | TGTGCCAGCAGCCAAGAGCTAACATACGGGGCCCCAACAGATACGCAGTATTTT
. | TRBJ1-1 | TRBV4-1 | . | CASSQVAQLGNEAFF | TGCGCCAGCAGCCAAGTGGCCCAATTGGGGAATGAAGCTTTCTTT
few | TRBJ2-5 | TRBV29-1 | TRBD1 | CSVDNMTPGQGVLLETQYF | TGCAGCGTTGATAACATGACTCCCGGACAGGGTGTTTTGCTGGAGACCCAGTACTTC
few | TRBJ1-1 | TRBV6-5 | . | CASSYYAATNTEAFF | TGTGCCAGCAGTTACTACGCTGCTACGAACACTGAAGCTTTCTTT
few | TRBJ2-5 | TRBV7-2 | . | CASSPGGPLRETQYF | TGTGCCAGCAGCCCCGGTGGGCCGCTGCGGGAGACCCAGTACTTC
. | TRBJ2-1 | TRBV4-1 | . | CASSQDWNTIVSLNNEQFF | TGCGCCAGCAGCCAAGATTGGAACACCATTGTGTCATTAAACAATGAGCAGTTCTTC
few | TRBJ1-6 | TRBV7-2 | TRBD1 | CASTRDRGSYNSPLHF | TGTGCCAGCACCCGGGACAGAGGCTCCTATAATTCACCCCTCCACTTT
few | TRBJ2-2 | TRBV7-9 | . | CASSFLQGYTGELFF | TGTGCCAGCAGCTTTTTACAGGGTTACACCGGGGAGCTGTTTTTT
. | TRBJ1-4 | TRBV7-9 | . | CASSYGLGNEKLFF | TGTGCCAGCAGCTACGGACTGGGAAATGAAAAACTGTTTTTT
. | TRBJ1-1 | TRBV20-1 | . | CSAPGGAQHTEAFF | TGCAGTGCTCCTGGGGGGGCGCAACACACTGAAGCTTTCTTT
few | TRBJ2-3 | TRBV4-3 | . | CASSRTPGHTDTQYF | TGCGCCAGCAGCCGGACCCCCGGACATACAGATACGCAGTATTTT
. | TRBJ1-1 | TRBV29-1 | . | CSVEGSLNTEAFF | TGCAGCGTTGAAGGTTCACTTAACACTGAAGCTTTCTTT